This T cell receptor (beta chain) was recorded in a study of shared clonotypes between healthy human individuals. The length of the CDR3 is 16 residues. Germline V gene data show CDR1 as MNHEY and CDR2 as SMNVEV (reference sequence). The V end was cut by 5 bases, the J end by 1 base, with 17 bases between. TCRdb keeps only in-frame clones here, not all; method: immunoSEQ multiplex PCR. In the table there are fewer than 350,000 clones, 80% to 90% of which are singletons. This clone was seen once. The TCR originated in a man aged 18 to 30 in good health. Source material: memory CD8+ T cells sorted from blood. The subset: CD45RO+ cells pooled with CCR7-negative TemRA cells. The J gene is TRBJ1-2, the V gene TRBV27; perhaps TRBD1 as D (6 bases). CDR3 sequence reads: CASSPSRGAFNYGYTF. Written as DNA, the CDR3 is TGTGCCAGCAGTCCCTCTAGGGGGGCGTTTAACTATGGCTACACCTTC.